The rows below give T cell receptor beta chains drawn from one sample of a study of blood T cells in healthy people across ages. TCRdb passed the 5' RACE reads through MiXCR, listing each CDR3 protein once. This table holds about 570,000 distinct CDR3 sequences, 25% to 30% found once. Sequencing input: blood. These receptor sequences come from a woman in her 70s in good health. Each CDR3 is given with its conserved first and last residue. The order of the fields is clone size, D gene, J gene, V gene, CDR3 protein, CDR3 DNA. The D gene is left open where the match is weak. Size tells how often a clone was seen (once, few, many) or the class of an expanded clone, and some rows leave it out.

>few|.|TRBJ2-1|TRBV7-9
CASSLRREQFF
TGTGCCAGCAGCCTAAGACGTGAGCAGTTCTTC
>few|.|TRBJ1-2|TRBV5-1
CASFLDGSNYGYTF
TGCGCCAGCTTTCTCGACGGATCTAACTATGGCTACACCTTC
>many|.|TRBJ1-1|TRBV24-1
CATSGAGSSREAFF
TGTGCCACCAGTGGGGCAGGGAGTAGCCGTGAAGCTTTCTTT
>few|.|TRBJ2-3|TRBV20-1
CSARDLGRTQYF
TGCAGTGCTAGAGATTTGGGACGCACGCAGTATTTT
>.|.|TRBJ2-7|TRBV6-2/TRBV6-3
CASSYVGGPRTYEQYF
TGTGCCAGCAGTTACGTCGGGGGCCCACGAACTTACGAGCAGTACTTC
>.|.|TRBJ2-3|TRBV29-1
CSVQPKLDTQYF
TGCAGCGTTCAACCTAAGTTGGATACGCAGTATTTT
>.|TRBD1|TRBJ2-7|TRBV10-3
CASGDRGSYEQYF
TGTGCCTCTGGAGACAGGGGATCTTACGAGCAGTACTTC
>few|.|TRBJ1-4|TRBV6-5
CASSGRAEEKLFF
TGTGCCAGCAGTGGTCGGGCGGAAGAAAAACTGTTTTTT
>.|TRBD2|TRBJ2-5|TRBV20-1
CSALPSSGPQETQYF
TGCAGTGCTCTACCTTCTAGCGGTCCCCAAGAGACCCAGTACTTC
>.|.|TRBJ1-1|TRBV7-9
CASSLGAAGTEASF
TGTGCCAGCAGCTTAGGTGCGGCGGGGACTGAAGCTTCCTTT
>few|.|TRBJ1-1|TRBV20-1
CSAPGPGNTEAFF
TGCAGTGCTCCGGGGCCAGGGAACACTGAAGCTTTCTTT
>few|TRBD2|TRBJ2-3|TRBV6-6
CASSRSGGWTDTQYF
TGTGCCAGCAGTCGTTCGGGGGGTTGGACAGATACGCAGTATTTT